The 23 T cell receptor beta chains in this list originate from one sample, sequenced in a study of T cells in Graves' hyperthyroidism and ophthalmopathy (dated by TCRdb to between 2017 and 2020). The receptor library was made with multiplex PCR. Sequencer: Illumina HiSeq 2000. TCR beta CDR3 regions were amplified from RNA transcripts. The first round of RT-PCR for the TCR CDR3 was performed with the HTBI primer set and the Qiagen OneStep RT-PCR kit. TCRdb passed the public sequencing reads through fastp at Q25 and MiXCR, retaining productive beta sequences. Each record represents a unique CDR3 protein, reported with the most common genes and DNA among its rows. The sample table shows about 570,000 distinct CDR3 sequences, and roughly 46% are seen once. Roughly 19% of the sample is held by the ten biggest clonotypes. The sample comprised peripheral blood or thyroid tissue (not recorded which). These receptors all come from an adult woman with Graves' disease, either hyperthyroidism or ophthalmopathy (not recorded which).

This rearrangement joins TRBV20-1 to TRBJ1-1; no definite D call. CDR1 DFQATT and CDR2 SNEGSKA come from the germline V gene (reference sequence). The CDR3 is 13 residues long. V shed 5 bases and J shed 1 base, with 11 bases lying between them. The CDR3 coding sequence is TGCAGTGCTGTAAATCAGGCGAACACTGAAGCTTTCTTT. This codes for CSAVNQANTEAFF.

There are a few counts of this clonotype. The chain carries TRBV7-2 and TRBJ2-7; TRBD2 matches at 9 bases. CDR3 size: 13 residues. Germline CDR1 SGHTA, CDR2 FQGNSA. V shed 1 base, J shed 13 bases, and the junction held 8 bases outside the gene matches. CDR3 in DNA: TGTGCCAGCAGCTTAGACAGAGGGACTAGCAGTTACTTC. It is translated as CASSLDRGTSSYF.

The genes are TRBV6-1 and TRBJ1-1, with a possible D match to TRBD1 (5 bases). Per germline, CDR1 MNHNS and CDR2 SASEGT. The CDR3 has 14 amino acids. Trimming shortened V by 5 bases and J by 5 bases, and 15 bases separated the two germline ends. This CDR3 is CASSIGRRETEAFF. The CDR3 coding sequence is TGTGCCAGCAGTATTGGACGCAGGGAGACTGAAGCTTTCTTT.

V usage is TRBV28 and J usage is TRBJ1-1; 7 bases fit TRBD1. This CDR3 is built from 16 residues. The V segment lost 5 bases and the J segment 1 base; nucleotides outside the gene matches: 10. Germline lookup yields CDR1 MDHEN and CDR2 SYDVKM. CDR3: CASSPPERGRNTEAFF. CDR3 in DNA: TGTGCCAGCAGTCCACCAGAGAGGGGGCGGAACACTGAAGCTTTCTTT.

This clonotype was counted many times. The chain carries TRBV15 and TRBJ2-5; D uncertain. From germline, CDR1 is LNHNV and CDR2 YYDKDF (reference sequence). The CDR3 loop spans 15 amino acids. Deletions cut 1 base from V and 1 base from J, with 10 bases between. The CDR3 loop reads CATSRGLTSQETQYF. The DNA for the CDR3 is TGTGCCACCAGCAGAGGGCTAACTTCCCAAGAGACCCAGTACTTC.

The chain links TRBV24-1 to TRBJ2-2; D gene ambiguous. The CDR3 has 15 residues. Germline assignment: CDR1 KGHDR and CDR2 SFDVKD. Trimming removed 9 bases from V and 2 bases from J, with 15 bases in between. The CDR3 nucleotides are TGTGCCACCGGTCCCCCCCGGCAAAACACCGGGGAGCTGTTTTTT. Protein sequence: CATGPPRQNTGELFF.

This chain connects TRBV20-1 to TRBJ1-2; perhaps TRBD1 as D (5 bases). Trimming left V 6 bases short and J 8 bases short, with 22 bases between. CDR3 length: 14 amino acids. Per the germline V gene, CDR1 is DFQATT and CDR2 is SNEGSKA (reference sequence). The CDR3 spells CSATDRGGSRGYTF. DNA for the CDR3: TGCAGTGCAACCGACCGCGGGGGGAGTCGCGGCTACACCTTC.

This clonotype was recorded once. The chain couples TRBV10-1 to TRBJ2-2, with D maybe TRBD2 (5 bases). The CDR3 spans 13 residues. V was trimmed by 8 bases and J by 3 bases, leaving 10 bases between them. Germline loops: CDR1 WNHNN, CDR2 SYGVQD (reference sequence). The CDR3 is CASPGSDTGELFF. CDR3 nucleotides: TGCGCCAGCCCGGGGAGCGACACCGGGGAGCTGTTTTTT.

V usage is TRBV7-3 and J usage is TRBJ1-5, with D uncertain. The V gene lost 1 base and the J gene lost 3 bases, with 7 bases spanning the gap. Germline CDR1 reads SGHTA; CDR2 reads FQGTGA. The CDR3 runs to 14 residues. For the CDR3, the DNA is TGTGCCAGCAGCTTAAGAAGATTCAATCAGCCCCAGCATTTT. Translation gives CASSLRRFNQPQHF.

The chain carries TRBV5-1 and TRBJ1-2; perhaps TRBD1 as D (6 bases). The length of the CDR3 is 16 residues. Germline CDR1 reads SGHRS; CDR2 reads YFSETQ. Trimming removed 0 bases at V and 4 bases at J, with 16 bases between. In DNA, the CDR3 is TGCGCCAGCAGCTTGGTTGGGGGCCTAAGCTCCTATGGCTACACCTTC. Protein product: CASSLVGGLSSYGYTF.

This clonotype has at least ten counts. This rearrangement joins TRBV7-8 to TRBJ1-5, with D possibly TRBD1 on 5 matching bases. The germline V and J ends were trimmed by 1 base and 0 bases, with 28 bases remaining between them. The germline V gene encodes CDR1 SGHVS and CDR2 FQNEAQ. CDR3 length: 22 amino acids. For the CDR3, the DNA is TGTGCCAGCAGCTTAGTTTATCGTTGGGACCGAACATTCAATTATAGCAATCAGCCCCAGCATTTT. This encodes CASSLVYRWDRTFNYSNQPQHF.

The chain joins TRBV7-2 to TRBJ2-7, with 14 bases that match TRBD2. Germline trimming cut 10 bases from V and 3 bases from J; bases unmatched to any gene: 11. The CDR3 runs to 16 residues. The germline V gene encodes CDR1 SGHTA and CDR2 FQGNSA. The CDR3 is CAISEPGLAGDYEQYF. The CDR3 region has the DNA TGTGCCATCAGTGAACCGGGACTAGCGGGAGACTACGAGCAGTACTTC.

This clonotype was seen ten or more times. This chain connects TRBV12-3 or TRBV12-4 to TRBJ1-1, with D possibly TRBD1 on 5 matching bases. Trimming shortened V by 5 bases and J by 4 bases, and 14 bases separated the two germline ends. The CDR3 spans 14 residues. This CDR3 is CASSAGGGSTEAFF. CDR3 DNA: TGTGCCAGCAGTGCGGGGGGGGGATCCACTGAAGCTTTCTTT.

The chain is built from TRBV20-1 and TRBJ2-2; 8 bases agree with TRBD2. Germline values: CDR1 DFQATT, CDR2 SNEGSKA (reference sequence). The J segment lost 2 bases and the V segment lost 5 bases, leaving 10 bases of the junction unmatched. The length of the CDR3 is 16 residues. CDR3 amino acids: CSAGEAGAINTGELFF. The DNA of the CDR3 is TGCAGTGCTGGGGAAGCGGGAGCTATTAACACCGGGGAGCTGTTTTTT.

This clonotype showed up many times. The V gene is TRBV5-1, the J gene TRBJ1-1; no clear D. CDR3 length equals 14 residues. Germline V gene sequence: CDR1 SGHRS, CDR2 YFSETQ. Trimming cost V 2 bases and J 0 bases, with 8 bases left between them. The CDR3 loop is CASSFGRMNTEAFF. In DNA, the CDR3 is TGCGCCAGCAGCTTTGGGCGGATGAACACTGAAGCTTTCTTT.

This clonotype was detected only once. The chain has TRBV7-2 and TRBJ1-4, with TRBD1 matching 8 bases. The CDR3 extends over 14 amino acids. Germline V lookup: CDR1 SGHTA, CDR2 FQGNSA. V lost 6 bases and J lost 7; bases outside the gene matches: 7. CDR3 DNA sequence: TGTGCCAGCAGTGGACAGGGTGGTGCTGAAAAACTGTTTTTT. Its protein is CASSGQGGAEKLFF.

This clonotype was picked up many times. The chain combines TRBV6-1 with TRBJ1-6; no definite D call. This CDR3 has 11 amino acids. Germline CDR1 MNHNS, CDR2 SASEGT. The V end lost 0 bases, the J end lost 14 bases, and 5 bases lay between the germline ends. CDR3: CASSEALALHF. The CDR3 bases are TGTGCCAGCAGTGAAGCTTTGGCCCTCCACTTT.

The chain is built from TRBV7-9 and TRBJ2-7; TRBD2 might be the D (11 bases). The V gene's germline CDR1 is SEHNR and CDR2 FQNEAQ (reference sequence). This CDR3 has 15 residues. The ends were cut back, 5 bases at V and 6 bases at J, with 20 bases in the middle. The CDR3 region is CASSQDRGTSGEQYF. The CDR3 DNA is TGTGCCAGCAGCCAGGACAGGGGGACTAGCGGCGAGCAGTACTTC.

The chain is built from TRBV14 and TRBJ2-5; possibly TRBD2 for D (6 bases). Per germline, CDR1 SGHDN and CDR2 FVKESK. This CDR3 is built from 15 residues. Trimming took 1 base from V and 5 from J, leaving 14 bases between them. The CDR3 DNA reads as TGTGCCAGCAGCCAAGTGACGGGAGCGGGTGAGACCCAGTACTTC. It specifies CASSQVTGAGETQYF.

At least ten counts were recorded for this clonotype. J is TRBJ1-4 and V is TRBV6-5, with unresolved D. Germline CDR1 is MNHEY and CDR2 is SVGAGI. V lost 0 bases to trimming and J lost 10 bases, with 12 bases between them. The CDR3 has 14 residues. The CDR3 DNA follows: TGTGCCAGCAGTTACTCCGGGGATACGGGAAAACTGTTTTTT. Amino acid sequence: CASSYSGDTGKLFF.

This clonotype was seen at least ten times. This chain joins TRBV29-1 and TRBJ2-7, with a possible D match to TRBD1 (7 bases). The CDR3 has 12 residues. Germline V CDR1 and CDR2: SQVTM, ANQGSEA. The ends were cut back, 7 bases at V and 3 bases at J, with 13 bases in the middle. DNA of the CDR3: TGCAGCGCCGCGGGACAGAACTACGAGCAGTACTTC. Protein: CSAAGQNYEQYF.

This clonotype was seen repeatedly, ten times or more. The chain has TRBV6-5 and TRBJ2-5; D is uncertain. Germline assignment: CDR1 MNHEY and CDR2 SVGAGI. Trimming removed 2 bases from V and 1 base from J, with 11 bases in between. The CDR3 has 15 residues. The CDR3 DNA follows: TGTGCCAGCAGTTACACGGAGTGGGGCCAAGAGACCCAGTACTTC. Translating gives CASSYTEWGQETQYF.

This clonotype was observed a handful of times. The chain links TRBV29-1 to TRBJ1-5, with D perhaps TRBD1 (6 bases). V was clipped by 8 bases and J by 2 bases, with 16 bases between them. CDR1 is SQVTM, CDR2 ANQGSEA, per germline. The CDR3 runs to 14 residues. The CDR3 spells CSITQGDGNQPQHF. CDR3 DNA: TGCAGCATCACACAGGGAGACGGCAATCAGCCCCAGCATTTT.